These 28 T cell receptor beta chains share one sample of origin, sequenced in a study of blood T cell repertoires in COVID-19. Method: immunoSEQ multiplex PCR; TCRdb's copy keeps in-frame clones and lacks some. Of some 50,000 clones in the sample, 86% were seen once. The sample taken for sequencing was peripheral blood. Every receptor here comes from a man older than 75 with acute or convalescent COVID-19.

The chain employs TRBV19 and TRBJ1-2; 8 nucleotides match TRBD1. The trim removed 5 bases at V and 6 bases at J, leaving 11 bases unmatched. Per the germline V gene, CDR1 is LNHDA and CDR2 is SQIVND (reference sequence). This CDR3 has 15 amino acids. The DNA of the CDR3 is TGTGCCAGTAGTTTCCAGGGGGCGTATCTTAATGGCTACACCTTC. Translated: CASSFQGAYLNGYTF.

The V call is TRBV14, the J call TRBJ2-2; possible D gene TRBD2, 5 bases. The CDR3 has 15 residues. Trimming removed 4 bases from V and 5 bases from J, with 14 bases in between. The germline gives CDR1 SGHDN, CDR2 FVKESK. CDR3: CASSLGVLGTGELFF. Here the CDR3 DNA reads TGTGCCAGCAGCCTCGGGGTTCTCGGGACCGGGGAGCTGTTTTTT.

J is TRBJ1-2 and V is TRBV5-4; 9 bases line up with TRBD1. The germline V gene encodes CDR1 SGHNT and CDR2 YYREEE (reference sequence). The V and J ends lost 7 bases and 8 bases, in that order; junction bases with no gene match: 18. The length of the CDR3 is 16 residues. The CDR3 loop reads CASSPLEDRGREGYTF. CDR3 bases: TGTGCCAGCTCCCCCCTGGAGGACAGGGGAAGGGAAGGCTACACCTTC.

The table lists this clone with a count of one. J is TRBJ2-3 and V is TRBV5-1, with 11 bases identical to TRBD2. The CDR3 is 15 amino acids. The germline V gene encodes CDR1 SGHRS and CDR2 YFSETQ. Trimming removed 4 bases from V and 4 bases from J; junction bases left unmatched: 5. The CDR3 loop is CASSPTSGAPDTQYF. CDR3 DNA: TGCGCCAGCAGCCCGACTAGCGGGGCCCCAGATACGCAGTATTTT.

This chain joins TRBV7-8 and TRBJ1-2; 8 bases are a match to TRBD1. The ends lost 3 bases at V and 5 bases at J; junction bases unmatched: 8. The CDR3 consists of 15 residues. Germline lookup yields CDR1 SGHVS and CDR2 FQNEAQ. The CDR3 loop reads CASSFTGGILYGYTF. DNA for the CDR3: TGTGCCAGCAGCTTTACAGGGGGGATCCTGTATGGCTACACCTTC.

The chain carries TRBV5-6 and TRBJ2-4, with D possibly being TRBD1 (6 bases). The CDR3 runs to 15 residues. V was shortened by 1 base and J by 4 bases, with 12 bases between the two germline ends. In germline, CDR1 is SGHDT, CDR2 YYEEEE. The CDR3 reads CASSLPPTGKNIQYF. CDR3 DNA: TGTGCCAGCAGCTTGCCCCCTACAGGGAAAAACATTCAGTACTTC.

This chain connects TRBV5-4 to TRBJ1-2, with 7 bases fitting TRBD1. V lost 3 bases, J lost 2 bases, and 4 bases stayed unmatched. This CDR3 is built from 14 residues. Germline CDR1 is SGHNT and CDR2 is YYREEE (reference sequence). The CDR3 reads CASSSTGVNYGYTF. The CDR3 nucleotides are TGTGCCAGCAGCTCCACAGGGGTGAACTATGGCTACACCTTC.

The chain has TRBV4-3 and TRBJ2-5, with no clear D. Trimming stripped 3 bases from V and 4 bases from J, with 9 bases between. This CDR3 region has 13 residues. Germline CDR1 and CDR2: LGHNA and YSLEER. This CDR3 reads CASSQGALETQYF. In DNA, the CDR3 is TGCGCCAGCAGCCAGGGCGCCCTAGAGACCCAGTACTTC.

The rearrangement uses TRBV27 and TRBJ1-1; D is perhaps TRBD1 (6 bases). Trimming stripped 4 bases from V and 0 bases from J, with 15 bases between. CDR3 size: 16 residues. CDR1 is MNHEY, CDR2 SMNVEV, per germline (reference sequence). The CDR3 DNA sequence: TGTGCCAGCAGTTCCTATCAGACAGGCATGAACACTGAAGCTTTCTTT. This codes for CASSSYQTGMNTEAFF.

V is TRBV27 and J is TRBJ2-3; D gene unclear. The CDR3 has 11 residues. Germline values: CDR1 MNHEY, CDR2 SMNVEV (reference sequence). Between the trimmed V and J ends, which lost 3 bases and 7 bases, there was a span of 5 bases. CDR3 in amino acids: CASSFRNTQYF. The CDR3 bases are TGTGCCAGCAGTTTCAGGAATACGCAGTATTTT.

On this clone itself: Germline is not matched at one junction end, which may reflect a read error. The V gene is TRBV4-1, the J gene TRBJ2-3, with 9 bases aligning to TRBD1. Germline CDR1 reads MGHRA; CDR2 reads YSYEKL. The CDR3 sequence is 18 residues long. The CDR3 DNA reads TGCGCCAGCAACCAACCCCGGGACAGGGCCCACAGCACAGATACGCAGTATTTT. Its protein product is CASNQPRDRAHSTDTQYF.

This clone was counted a single time. This sequence joins TRBV6-2 or TRBV6-3 and TRBJ2-7, with 7 bases identical to TRBD1. V was pared by 4 bases and J by 9 bases, with 9 bases of the junction left unmatched. Per the germline V gene, CDR1 is MNHEY and CDR2 is SVGEGT. CDR3 length: 13 amino acids. The CDR3 here is CASSSTGPQGQYF. DNA of the CDR3: TGTGCCAGCAGTTCGACAGGGCCCCAAGGGCAGTACTTC.

This rearrangement joins TRBV5-4 to TRBJ1-2, with a tentative D call TRBD1 (6 bases). Deletions cut 1 base from V and 4 bases from J, with 14 bases between. The CDR3 totals 15 residues. The germline V gene has CDR1 SGHNT and CDR2 YYREEE (reference sequence). This chain's CDR3 is CASSLNAGQSYGYTF. In DNA form, the CDR3 reads TGTGCCAGCAGCTTGAACGCCGGACAGAGCTATGGCTACACCTTC.

The chain carries TRBV12-2 and TRBJ2-7; TRBD2 is the table's D call and was not checked against the DNA. TRBV12-2 is a listed pseudogene. The CDR3 runs 13 residues. CDR3 in amino acids: CASRLRVIYEQYF. DNA of the CDR3: TGTGCAAGTCGCTTACGGGTTATATACGAGCAGTACTTC.

The V and J genes are TRBV6-5 and TRBJ1-4; possible D gene TRBD1, 5 bases. V was trimmed by 7 bases and J by 0 bases, leaving 12 bases between them. This CDR3 is 15 amino acids long. Germline V gene lookup returns CDR1 MNHEY and CDR2 SVGAGI. The CDR3 sequence is CASTPTGATNEKLFF. CDR3 DNA: TGTGCCAGCACCCCTACGGGGGCAACTAATGAAAAACTGTTTTTT.

J is TRBJ1-6 and V is TRBV19; weak D call: TRBD1 (6 bases). This CDR3 spans 15 amino acids. V lost 4 bases and J lost 4, with 11 bases in between. CDR1 is LNHDA and CDR2 is SQIVND in the germline V gene (reference sequence). The CDR3: CASSTTGAYNSPLHF. DNA for the CDR3: TGTGCCAGTAGTACGACAGGAGCTTATAATTCACCCCTCCACTTT.

The J gene is TRBJ2-3, the V gene TRBV3-1 (or the pseudogene TRBV3-2); 11 nucleotides agree with TRBD2. Germline assignment: CDR1 LGHDT and CDR2 YNNKEL (reference sequence). J lost 4 bases, V lost 0 bases, and 6 bases had no gene match. The CDR3 is 17 residues long. This chain's CDR3 is CASSQEWLAGGADTQYF. CDR3 bases: TGTGCCAGCAGCCAAGAGTGGCTAGCGGGGGGCGCAGATACGCAGTATTTT.

This clone was counted between two and nine times. The gene calls are TRBV3-1 (or the pseudogene TRBV3-2) and TRBJ1-5; the D is unclear. CDR1 is LGHDT and CDR2 is YNNKEL in the germline V gene (reference sequence). Deletions cut 4 bases from V and 0 bases from J, with 10 bases between. There are 15 residues in the CDR3. The CDR3 DNA follows: TGTGCCAGCAGCCCCTCGCAGTATAGCAATCAGCCCCAGCATTTT. It yields the protein CASSPSQYSNQPQHF.

The J gene is TRBJ2-7, the V gene TRBV6-6; 9 bases match TRBD1. The CDR3 has 15 residues. V lost 7 bases, J lost 3 bases, and 10 bases stayed unmatched. The germline V gene encodes CDR1 MNHNY and CDR2 SVGAGI (reference sequence). The CDR3 loop reads CASTPRGQGGYEQYF. CDR3 coding DNA: TGTGCCAGCACCCCCCGGGGACAGGGTGGCTACGAGCAGTACTTC.

The table lists this clone with a count of one. The rearrangement uses TRBV5-1 and TRBJ2-2, with 7 bases fitting TRBD2. V lost 0 bases, J lost 1 base, and 3 bases stayed unmatched. This CDR3 is 16 amino acids long. Germline-derived CDR1 and CDR2 are SGHRS and YFSETQ. Here the CDR3 DNA reads TGCGCCAGCAGCTTGGGACTAGCAGTGAACACCGGGGAGCTGTTTTTT. Protein: CASSLGLAVNTGELFF. The whole variable domain, filled in from reference TRBV5-1 and TRBJ2-2, reads KAGVTQTPRYLIKTRGQQVTLSCSPISGHRSVSWYQQTPGQGLQFLFEYFSETQRNKGNFPGRFSGRQFSNSRSEMNVSTLELGDSALYLCASSLGLAVNTGELFFGEGSRLTVL.

The chain has TRBV7-3 and TRBJ2-1; TRBD1 agrees at 8 bases. Trimming removed 2 bases from V and 6 bases from J; junction bases left unmatched: 6. CDR1 and CDR2 (germline): SGHTA, FQGTGA. CDR3 length: 15 amino acids. As DNA, the CDR3 is TGTGCCAGCAGCTTACAGGGGGCGTTGGGCAATGAGCAGTTCTTC. Amino acid sequence: CASSLQGALGNEQFF.

The genes are TRBV6-5 and TRBJ2-1, with D maybe TRBD1 (5 bases). The CDR3 extends over 14 amino acids. In germline, CDR1 is MNHEY, CDR2 SVGAGI. With 0 bases removed from V and 8 bases from J, the gap between germline ends came to 11 bases. CDR3 amino acids: CASSYSSPGHEQFF. The DNA for the CDR3 is TGTGCCAGCAGTTACTCGTCGCCAGGGCATGAGCAGTTCTTC.

The chain recombines TRBV5-4 with TRBJ2-7; 7 positions agree with TRBD1. The germline CDR1 and CDR2 sequences are SGHNT and YYREEE (reference sequence). The CDR3 length is 14 residues. Trimming at V came to 5 bases and at J to 2 bases, leaving 7 bases not matched to a gene. The CDR3 DNA follows: TGTGCCAGCAGAGTGGACAGGTATACCTACGAGCAGTACTTC. This encodes CASRVDRYTYEQYF.

This chain connects TRBV6-4 to TRBJ2-5, with D uncertain. CDR3 length: 13 residues. CDR1 and CDR2 (germline): MRHNA, SNTAGT. The V end was cut by 3 bases, the J end by 6 bases, with 11 bases between. DNA for the CDR3: TGTGCCAGCAGTGAAGGAGTGGCGCAGACCCAGTACTTC. Translated: CASSEGVAQTQYF.

This chain uses TRBV6-5 with TRBJ1-2; D is possibly TRBD1 (5 bases). The CDR3 runs 14 residues. Looked up from germline, CDR1 is MNHEY and CDR2 is SVGAGI. Between the trimmed V and J ends, which lost 8 bases and 2 bases, there was a span of 15 bases. CDR3 loop: CASRLSQGNYGYTF. Here the CDR3 DNA reads TGTGCCAGCCGCCTCTCTCAGGGAAACTATGGCTACACCTTC.

The J gene is TRBJ1-5, the V gene TRBV29-1, with a tentative D call TRBD1 (6 bases). In germline, CDR1 is SQVTM, CDR2 ANQGSEA. Deletions cut 4 bases from V and 0 bases from J, with 10 bases between. This CDR3 spans 14 amino acids. The CDR3 loop reads CSVGAGASNQPQHF. The CDR3 DNA is TGCAGCGTTGGGGCAGGGGCTAGCAATCAGCCCCAGCATTTT.

This chain joins TRBV9 and TRBJ2-2, with D tentatively TRBD2 (7 bases). CDR3 length: 15 residues. The V gene lost 5 bases and the J gene lost 6 bases, with 17 bases spanning the gap. In germline, CDR1 is SGDLS, CDR2 YYNGEE. In nucleotides, the CDR3 is TGTGCCAGCAGAGTAAGGGAGGGGGAGCCCGGGGAGCTGTTTTTT. Translated, it gives CASRVREGEPGELFF.

This clone turned up a few times. This rearrangement joins TRBV19 to TRBJ1-3; D may be TRBD1 (6 bases). CDR1 is LNHDA and CDR2 is SQIVND in the germline V gene (reference sequence). The CDR3 contains 16 residues. Trimming cost V 4 bases and J 0 bases, with 13 bases left between them. The CDR3 DNA sequence: TGTGCCAGTAGTAGCGACAGGCTAAGCTCTGGAAACACCATATATTTT. It codes for CASSSDRLSSGNTIYF.